A selection of T cell receptor beta chains follows, all from one sample in a study of technical replicates of blood from several donors. Clones were read by immunoSEQ multiplex PCR, and TCRdb kept only the in-frame ones, dropping some. The sample yields about 84,000 clones, 95% to 98% seen once. The sample consisted of T cells isolated from PBMCs. The source is a human donor in good health. Both conserved end residues are part of each CDR3. D genes are given only for firm matches. Size values are once, few and many counts, or a class for expanded clones, and some rows have none.

J | size | D | length | V | CDR3 | DNA
TRBJ2-5 | few | . | 14 | TRBV4-2 | CASSQDSGQETQYF | TGTGCCAGCAGCCAAGACTCGGGACAAGAGACCCAGTACTTC
TRBJ1-3 | . | TRBD1 | 14 | TRBV18 | CASCPDRAGNTIYF | TGTGCCAGCTGCCCGGACAGGGCTGGAAACACCATATATTTT
TRBJ1-4 | once | . | 17 | TRBV6-1 | CASSEDGAAVINEKLFF | TGTGCCAGCAGTGAAGACGGTGCCGCCGTTATTAATGAAAAACTGTTTTTT
TRBJ1-6 | . | . | 17 | TRBV7-9 | CASSLAVPGTYNSPLHF | TGTGCCAGCAGCTTAGCGGTCCCCGGGACCTATAATTCACCCCTCCACTTT
TRBJ1-5 | . | TRBD1 | 15 | TRBV6-1 | CASSVDRGNNQPQHF | TGTGCCAGCAGTGTAGACAGGGGTAACAATCAGCCCCAGCATTTT
TRBJ2-1 | . | . | 14 | TRBV29-1 | CSVEVPGNYNEQFF | TGCAGCGTTGAGGTCCCGGGTAACTACAATGAGCAGTTCTTC
TRBJ2-7 | . | . | 13 | TRBV7-2 | CASSRQGSYEQYF | TGTGCCAGTTCGCGGCAGGGATCCTACGAGCAGTACTTC
TRBJ2-7 | . | TRBD2 | 20 | TRBV27 | CASSNPRLAGLKMVVYEQYF | TGTGCCAGCAGTAACCCCCGGCTAGCGGGGTTAAAAATGGTGGTCTACGAGCAGTACTTC
TRBJ2-7 | . | . | 14 | TRBV7-9 | CASSFQESSYEQYF | TGTGCCAGCAGCTTCCAGGAAAGCTCCTACGAGCAGTACTTC
TRBJ2-7 | . | . | 14 | TRBV7-2 | CASSLEGGSYEQYF | TGTGCCAGCAGCTTAGAGGGGGGGTCCTACGAGCAGTACTTC
TRBJ2-7 | . | . | 14 | TRBV5-1 | CASSLFPEAAEQYF | TGCGCCAGCAGCTTGTTCCCCGAGGCCGCCGAGCAGTACTTC
TRBJ1-3 | . | . | 17 | TRBV11-2 | CASSLGGGPLSGNTIYF | TGTGCCAGCAGCTTAGGAGGAGGGCCCCTCTCTGGAAACACCATATATTTT
TRBJ1-5 | . | TRBD1 | 16 | TRBV7-9 | CASSLYLGTENQPQHF | TGTGCCAGCAGCTTATACCTCGGGACAGAGAATCAGCCCCAGCATTTT
TRBJ2-2 | . | TRBD1 | 18 | TRBV28 | CASTRNPRTGERTGELFF | TGTGCCAGCACGCGCAATCCCCGGACAGGGGAAAGGACCGGGGAGCTGTTTTTT
TRBJ1-1 | . | . | 15 | TRBV28 | CASSNSRVADTEAFF | TGTGCCAGCAGCAATAGCAGGGTGGCGGACACTGAAGCTTTCTTT
TRBJ1-5 | . | . | 13 | TRBV13 | CASSLVDGRDQHF | TGTGCCAGCAGCTTAGTGGACGGACGGGACCAGCATTTT
TRBJ1-1 | once | . | 14 | TRBV6-1 | CASSEEHVNTEAFF | TGTGCCAGCAGTGAAGAACACGTGAACACTGAAGCTTTCTTT
TRBJ2-5 | . | TRBD1 | 17 | TRBV9 | CASSVGSSGTGQETQYF | TGTGCCAGCAGCGTAGGGTCCTCCGGGACAGGCCAAGAGACCCAGTACTTC
TRBJ1-2 | . | . | 15 | TRBV6-5 | CASRTTLGAEDGYTF | TGTGCCAGCAGGACGACCCTAGGGGCAGAGGATGGCTACACCTTC
TRBJ1-2 | . | TRBD1 | 15 | TRBV6-5 | CASSSPGTGLIGYTF | TGTGCCAGCAGTTCGCCCGGGACAGGGTTAATTGGCTACACCTTC